These T cell receptor beta chains were read from a single sample in a study of shared clonotypes between healthy human individuals. Using immunoSEQ multiplex PCR, the repertoire was profiled, and TCRdb retains in-frame clones only, with some absent. The profile shows some 2 million clones, approximately 95% of them singletons. What was sequenced was naive CD4+ T cells sorted from blood. The source is a man younger than 30 in good health. The CDR3 runs from the conserved cysteine through the conserved F or W. Each record gives: D gene, J gene, clone size, V gene, CDR3 protein, CDR3 DNA. D genes are given only for firm matches. Clone size is not always given. Where it is, it says once, few, many or a class for expanded clones.

>-|TRBJ2-7|-|TRBV19
CASSVYRDSNAGEQYF
TGTGCCAGTAGTGTTTATCGAGACAGCAACGCGGGGGAGCAGTACTTC
>TRBD1|TRBJ1-1|-|TRBV6-6
CASSSGQGILNTEAFF
TGTGCCAGCAGTTCCGGACAGGGGATTTTGAACACTGAAGCTTTCTTT
>-|TRBJ1-1|-|TRBV10-3
CAISESFQNTEAFF
TGTGCCATCAGTGAGTCGTTCCAGAACACTGAAGCTTTCTTT
>-|TRBJ1-5|-|TRBV6-6
CASSTGGQGNQPQHF
TGTGCCAGCAGTACGGGGGGGCAAGGCAATCAGCCCCAGCATTTT
>-|TRBJ1-5|-|TRBV2
CASGGRGTGNQPQHF
TGTGCCAGCGGAGGTAGGGGGACCGGCAATCAGCCCCAGCATTTT
>-|TRBJ2-3|-|TRBV5-6
CASSPGTGSTDTQYF
TGTGCCAGCAGTCCCGGGACTGGTAGCACAGATACGCAGTATTTT
>-|TRBJ1-1|-|TRBV6-5
CASSYRGSEAFF
TGTGCCAGCAGTTACAGGGGGTCTGAAGCTTTCTTT
>-|TRBJ2-7|few|TRBV4-3
CASSQGFRDWDEQYF
TGCGCCAGCAGCCAAGGCTTCCGGGACTGGGACGAGCAGTACTTC
>TRBD2|TRBJ2-7|-|TRBV7-2
CASSEERERVEQYF
TGTGCCAGCTCCGAGGAGCGGGAACGGGTGGAGCAGTACTTC
>TRBD1|TRBJ2-7|-|TRBV7-9
CASSSWNNKDRAYEQYF
TGTGCCAGCAGCTCATGGAACAACAAAGACAGGGCCTACGAGCAGTACTTC
>-|TRBJ2-5|many|TRBV2
CASTLGQETQYF
TGTGCCAGCACCTTAGGGCAAGAGACCCAGTACTTC
>TRBD2|TRBJ2-7|-|TRBV7-9
CASSLAGAGLYHEQYF
TGTGCCAGCAGTCTAGCGGGGGCCGGGCTGTACCACGAGCAGTACTTC
>TRBD2|TRBJ2-7|-|TRBV11-2
CASSFTAASGGWEQYF
TGTGCCAGCAGCTTTACAGCGGCTAGCGGGGGGTGGGAGCAGTACTTC
>-|TRBJ2-6|-|TRBV2
CASSDLGSGANVLTF
TGTGCCAGCAGTGATTTAGGGTCCGGGGCCAACGTCCTGACTTTC
>-|TRBJ2-2|-|TRBV2
CASSGFGVSGELFF
TGTGCCAGCAGTGGGTTCGGTGTCTCCGGGGAGCTGTTTTTT
>TRBD2|TRBJ2-3|-|TRBV7-8
CASSLVLAGATDTQYF
TGTGCCAGCAGCTTAGTACTAGCGGGAGCCACAGATACGCAGTATTTT
>-|TRBJ2-5|-|TRBV25-1
CASSESGRTKQETQYF
TGTGCCAGCAGTGAATCGGGCCGAACAAAGCAAGAGACCCAGTACTTC
>-|TRBJ2-7|-|TRBV6-5
CASNPLGAYEQYF
TGTGCCAGCAACCCACTAGGGGCCTACGAGCAGTACTTC
>-|TRBJ2-3|once|TRBV5-1
CASSSEGLTDTQYF
TGCGCCAGCAGCAGCGAGGGACTCACAGATACGCAGTATTTT
>TRBD2|TRBJ2-3|-|TRBV6-6
CASPPGLAATDTQYF
TGTGCCAGTCCTCCGGGACTAGCGGCCACAGATACGCAGTATTTT
>-|TRBJ2-5|once|TRBV2
CASFGGEVGETQYF
TGTGCCAGCTTCGGAGGGGAGGTAGGAGAGACCCAGTACTTC
>-|TRBJ1-2|-|TRBV30
CAWSVSSKTGYGYTF
TGTGCCTGGAGTGTAAGTTCCAAAACAGGCTATGGCTACACCTTC
>TRBD1|TRBJ1-1|-|TRBV5-6
CASTDKSRTGWTEAFF
TGTGCCAGCACCGATAAATCCAGGACAGGGTGGACTGAAGCTTTCTTT
>TRBD1|TRBJ1-6|-|TRBV9
CASSVADRGNSPLHF
TGTGCCAGCAGCGTAGCCGACAGGGGGAATTCACCCCTCCACTTT
>-|TRBJ1-1|-|TRBV6-1
CASSEEEFF
TGTGCCAGCAGTGAAGAGGAGTTCTTT
>TRBD1|TRBJ2-7|-|TRBV6-6
CASSYTGDRGAYEQYF
TGTGCCAGCAGTTACACCGGGGACAGGGGCGCCTACGAGCAGTACTTC
>TRBD1|TRBJ1-2|-|TRBV30
CAWRAGTGGFNYGYTF
TGTGCCTGGAGGGCAGGGACAGGGGGCTTTAACTATGGCTACACCTTC
>-|TRBJ2-7|once|TRBV10-2
CASTTLQASDEQYF
TGCGCCAGCACGACCCTTCAGGCGAGCGACGAGCAGTACTTC
>-|TRBJ2-7|-|TRBV5-1
CASSGDSLSYEQYF
TGCGCCAGCAGCGGCGACAGCCTCTCCTACGAGCAGTACTTC
>-|TRBJ2-7|-|TRBV28
CASEPGHLYEQYF
TGTGCCAGTGAACCGGGACACCTCTACGAGCAGTACTTC
>-|TRBJ2-7|-|TRBV4-1
CASVGGTSYEQYF
TGCGCCAGCGTCGGCGGGACTTCCTACGAGCAGTACTTC
>-|TRBJ2-1|-|TRBV30
CAWSVRLANEQFF
TGTGCCTGGAGTGTGAGGCTAGCTAATGAGCAGTTCTTC
>TRBD1|TRBJ2-1|-|TRBV4-1
CASSHSPGQGAYNEQFF
TGCGCCAGCAGCCATTCCCCGGGACAGGGGGCCTACAATGAGCAGTTCTTC
>TRBD1|TRBJ2-5|-|TRBV19
CASSIAKPGTGETQYF
TGTGCCAGTAGTATAGCCAAACCCGGGACAGGCGAGACCCAGTACTTC
>-|TRBJ1-1|-|TRBV21-1
CASSRTGRGFF
TGTGCCAGCAGCCGGACAGGGAGGGGTTTCTTT
>-|TRBJ2-6|-|TRBV5-1
CASSHGVSGANVLTF
TGCGCCAGCAGCCACGGCGTCTCTGGGGCCAACGTCCTGACTTTC
>TRBD1|TRBJ1-2|-|TRBV4-2
CASSPGQGEFVYGYTF
TGTGCCAGCAGCCCAGGACAGGGAGAGTTTGTCTATGGCTACACCTTC
>TRBD2|TRBJ2-1|-|TRBV28
CASSLGSAGGNEQFF
TGTGCCAGCAGTTTAGGTTCCGCGGGGGGGAATGAGCAGTTCTTC
>-|TRBJ2-7|-|TRBV28
CASRTQGTAYEQYF
TGTGCCAGCAGGACGCAGGGGACCGCCTACGAGCAGTACTTC
>-|TRBJ1-1|-|TRBV10-3
CAISESWMGAFF
TGTGCCATCAGTGAGTCATGGATGGGAGCTTTCTTT
>TRBD1|TRBJ1-4|-|TRBV18
CASSPTGTKRNEKLFF
TGTGCCAGCTCACCGACAGGGACCAAGCGTAATGAAAAACTGTTTTTT
>TRBD1|TRBJ1-2|-|TRBV7-2
CASSPRQGGYTF
TGTGCCAGCAGCCCAAGACAGGGGGGCTACACCTTC
>-|TRBJ2-5|once|TRBV10-3
CAISIGGETQYF
TGTGCCATCAGCATAGGGGGAGAGACCCAGTACTTC
>TRBD1|TRBJ1-1|few|TRBV19
CASSHSPDRGHTEAFF
TGTGCCAGTAGTCACTCCCCCGACAGGGGGCATACTGAAGCTTTCTTT
>-|TRBJ2-1|-|TRBV5-1
CASSPFPQGYEQFF
TGCGCCAGCAGCCCTTTCCCTCAGGGTTATGAGCAGTTCTTC
>TRBD1|TRBJ1-3|-|TRBV5-1
CASSLAGTGNTGNTIYF
TGCGCCAGCAGCTTGGCAGGGACAGGGAATACGGGAAACACCATATATTTT
>-|TRBJ2-5|once|TRBV10-3
CAISDTRGGETQYF
TGTGCCATCAGTGATACCCGGGGTGGGGAGACCCAGTACTTC